These T cell receptor beta chains were read from a single sample in a study of CD8 T cells in ankylosing spondylitis. TCRdb processed the 5' RACE reads anew with MiXCR; each CDR3 protein has one entry. The sample lists roughly 670,000 distinct CDR3 sequences; around 20% were seen once. The material sequenced was blood, either unsorted or a sorted T cell fraction (not recorded which). These receptors were taken from a male donor with ankylosing spondylitis. Both conserved end residues are part of each CDR3. Fields, in order: J gene, V gene, clone size, D gene, CDR3 DNA, CDR3 protein. The D gene is left open where the match is weak. For some rows the clone size is stated as once, few or many, or as a class when expanded; others skip it.

>TRBJ1-5|TRBV4-1|.|.
TGCGCCAGCAGCCAAGCAGGGCTAGATCAGCCCCAGCATTTT
CASSQAGLDQPQHF
>TRBJ1-4|TRBV5-1|.|.
TGCGCCAGCAGCTTGGCCAGGAGGTCCAGGTCGTCTAATGAAAAACTGTTTTTT
CASSLARRSRSSNEKLFF
>TRBJ2-7|TRBV27|few|TRBD2
TGTGCCAGCAGTTTATCAAGGGGTCTAGCGGGGAACTACGAGCAGTACTTC
CASSLSRGLAGNYEQYF
>TRBJ1-1|TRBV30|few|.
TGTGCCTGGAGTGTAAACGAGGGCACTGAAGCTTTCTTT
CAWSVNEGTEAFF
>TRBJ1-2|TRBV27|few|TRBD1
TGTGCCAGCAGTTTCTCAGGACAGGGTGACTATGGCTACACCTTC
CASSFSGQGDYGYTF
>TRBJ2-7|TRBV6-6|.|.
TGTGCCAGTGCGGGCACCACCTACGAGCAGTACTTC
CASAGTTYEQYF
>TRBJ2-3|TRBV24-1|.|.
TGTGCCACCAGTGATTTGGTGGCAGGGGTAAGCACAGATACGCAGTATTTT
CATSDLVAGVSTDTQYF
>TRBJ2-1|TRBV5-5|once|.
TGTGCCATCGGCCATGGACTCCGCTCCTACAATGAGCAGTTCTTC
CAIGHGLRSYNEQFF
>TRBJ1-2|TRBV19|.|TRBD1
TGTGCCAGTAGCGCGGTGACAGGGAACTATGGCTACACCTTC
CASSAVTGNYGYTF
>TRBJ2-7|TRBV5-1|.|.
TGCGCCAGCAGCTTGGTAGTATCGGCCGCCGAGCAGTACTTC
CASSLVVSAAEQYF
>TRBJ2-1|TRBV5-1|.|TRBD1
TGCGCCAGCAGCTTGGACCCCAGGGGGTTTGAGGATGAGCAGTTCTTC
CASSLDPRGFEDEQFF
>TRBJ2-7|TRBV5-1|few|.
TGCGCCAGCAGCTTGGGTCAGCCCCCGGCGTACTTC
CASSLGQPPAYF
>TRBJ1-6|TRBV20-1|.|.
TGCAGTGCTAGGTTAAGTGGGGCTCGGACTTGCCACTTT
CSARLSGARTCHF
>TRBJ2-5|TRBV20-1|.|TRBD2
TGCAGTGCCAGGGCAGCGGGAGTAAGGGAGACCCAGTACTTC
CSARAAGVRETQYF
>TRBJ2-7|TRBV5-6|.|.
TGTGCCAGCAGCTTGTGGGGGGACGGCTACGAGCAGTACTTC
CASSLWGDGYEQYF
>TRBJ1-4|TRBV12-3/TRBV12-4|few|.
TGTGCCAGCAGTTATGGTGCAACTAATGAAAAACTGTTTTTT
CASSYGATNEKLFF
>TRBJ2-7|TRBV5-1|.|.
TGCGCCAGCAGCTCCGACGTAACCTACGAGCAGTACTTC
CASSSDVTYEQYF
>TRBJ2-5|TRBV5-6|few|.
TGTGCCAGCAGCCCCTGGGTTACGTACCAAGAGACCCAGTACTTC
CASSPWVTYQETQYF
>TRBJ2-1|TRBV3-1|few|TRBD2
TGTGCCAGCAGCCAAGAAAGTATTGCGGGAGGGGTGAATGAGCAGTTCTTC
CASSQESIAGGVNEQFF
>TRBJ1-1|TRBV7-9|many|.
TGTGCCAGCAGCCCCGCGGGAGGCACTGAAGCTTTCTTT
CASSPAGGTEAFF
>TRBJ2-1|TRBV6-5|.|.
TGTGCCAGCAGTTACGGGCAGGGGTTCGCCAATGAGCAGTTCTTC
CASSYGQGFANEQFF
>TRBJ1-1|TRBV5-5|.|.
TGTGCCAGCTGCTTGGGTGCCCGGACGGACACTGAAGCTTTCTTT
CASCLGARTDTEAFF